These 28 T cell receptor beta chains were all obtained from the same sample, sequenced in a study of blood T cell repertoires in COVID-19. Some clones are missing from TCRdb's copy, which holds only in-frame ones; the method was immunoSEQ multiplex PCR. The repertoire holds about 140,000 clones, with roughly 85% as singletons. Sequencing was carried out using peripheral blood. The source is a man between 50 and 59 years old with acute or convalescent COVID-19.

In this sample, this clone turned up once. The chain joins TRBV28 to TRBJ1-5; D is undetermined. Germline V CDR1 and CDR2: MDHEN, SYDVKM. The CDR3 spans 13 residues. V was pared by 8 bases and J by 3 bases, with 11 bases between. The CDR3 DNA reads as TGTGCCAGCTCCTCGAGCAACAATCAGCCCCAGCATTTT. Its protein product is CASSSSNNQPQHF. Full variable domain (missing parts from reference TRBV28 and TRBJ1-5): DVKVTQSSRYLVKRTGEKVFLECVQDMDHENMFWYRQDPGLGLRLIYFSYDVKMKEKGDIPEGYSVSREKKERFSLILESASTNQTSMYLCASSSSNNQPQHFGDGTRLSIL.

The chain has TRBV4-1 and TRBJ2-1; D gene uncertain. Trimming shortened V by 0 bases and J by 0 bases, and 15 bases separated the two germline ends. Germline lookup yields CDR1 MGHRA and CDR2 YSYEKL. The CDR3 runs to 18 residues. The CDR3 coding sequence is TGCGCCAGCAGCCAAGACGGTCCCCAACAGAGCTCCTACAATGAGCAGTTCTTC. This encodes CASSQDGPQQSSYNEQFF.

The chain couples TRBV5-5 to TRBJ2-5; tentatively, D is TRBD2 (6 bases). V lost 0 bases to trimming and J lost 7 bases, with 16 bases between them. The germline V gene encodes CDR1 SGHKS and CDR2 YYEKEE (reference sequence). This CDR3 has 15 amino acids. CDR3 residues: CASSLARLEEGTQYF. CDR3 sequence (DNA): TGTGCCAGCAGCTTGGCCAGACTAGAGGAGGGGACCCAGTACTTC.

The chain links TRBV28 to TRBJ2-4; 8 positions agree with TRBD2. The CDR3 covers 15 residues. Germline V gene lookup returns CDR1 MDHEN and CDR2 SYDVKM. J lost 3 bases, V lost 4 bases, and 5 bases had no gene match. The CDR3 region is CASSSEGLVKNIQYF. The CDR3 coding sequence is TGTGCCAGCAGTTCGGAGGGACTAGTCAAAAACATTCAGTACTTC.

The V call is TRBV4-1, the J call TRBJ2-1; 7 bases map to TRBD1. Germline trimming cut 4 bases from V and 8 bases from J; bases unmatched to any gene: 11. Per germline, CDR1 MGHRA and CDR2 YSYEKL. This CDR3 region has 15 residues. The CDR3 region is CASSPGTENWDEQFF. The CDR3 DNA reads TGCGCCAGCAGCCCCGGGACAGAGAACTGGGATGAGCAGTTCTTC.

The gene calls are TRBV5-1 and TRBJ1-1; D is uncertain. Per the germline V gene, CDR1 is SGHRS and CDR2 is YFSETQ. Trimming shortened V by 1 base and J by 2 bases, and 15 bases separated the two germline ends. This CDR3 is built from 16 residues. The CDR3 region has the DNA TGCGCCAGCAGCTTGACGGTACGGTATACCAACACTGAAGCTTTCTTT. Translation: CASSLTVRYTNTEAFF.

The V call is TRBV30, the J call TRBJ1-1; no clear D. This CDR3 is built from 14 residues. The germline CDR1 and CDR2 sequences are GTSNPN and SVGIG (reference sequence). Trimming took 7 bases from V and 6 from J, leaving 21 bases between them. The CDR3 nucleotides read TGTGCCTTGGAAACTTCCTATCAGCGGGCTGAAGCTTTCTTT. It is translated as CALETSYQRAEAFF.

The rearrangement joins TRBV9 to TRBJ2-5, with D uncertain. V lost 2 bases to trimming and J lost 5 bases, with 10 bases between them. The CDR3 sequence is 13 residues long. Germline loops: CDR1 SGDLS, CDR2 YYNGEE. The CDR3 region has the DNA TGTGCCAGCAGCGTTAGTAGCTTGGAGACCCAGTACTTC. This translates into CASSVSSLETQYF.

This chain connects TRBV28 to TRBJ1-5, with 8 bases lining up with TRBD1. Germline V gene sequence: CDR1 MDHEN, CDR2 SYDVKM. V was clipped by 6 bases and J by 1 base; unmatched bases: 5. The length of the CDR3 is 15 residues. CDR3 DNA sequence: TGTGCCAGCAGACGGACAGGGCAAAGCAATCAGCCCCAGCATTTT. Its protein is CASRRTGQSNQPQHF.

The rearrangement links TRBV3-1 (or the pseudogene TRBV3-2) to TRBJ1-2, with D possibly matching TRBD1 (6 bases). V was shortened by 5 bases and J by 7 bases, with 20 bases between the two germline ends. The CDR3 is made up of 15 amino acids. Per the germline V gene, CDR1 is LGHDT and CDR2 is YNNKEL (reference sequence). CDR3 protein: CASSSTLGGGVGYTF. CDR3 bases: TGTGCCAGCAGCTCAACTTTAGGGGGAGGGGTTGGCTACACCTTC.

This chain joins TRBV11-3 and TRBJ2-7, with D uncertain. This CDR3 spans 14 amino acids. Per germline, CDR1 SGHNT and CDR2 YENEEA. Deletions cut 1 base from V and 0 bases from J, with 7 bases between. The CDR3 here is CASSLGQDSYEQYF. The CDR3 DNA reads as TGTGCCAGCAGCTTAGGACAAGACTCCTACGAGCAGTACTTC.

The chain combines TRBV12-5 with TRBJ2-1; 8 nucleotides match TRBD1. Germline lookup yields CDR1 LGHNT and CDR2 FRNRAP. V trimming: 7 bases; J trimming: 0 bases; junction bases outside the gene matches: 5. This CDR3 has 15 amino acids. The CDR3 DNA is TGTGCTAGTGCAACCGGGACAGGCTCCTACAATGAGCAGTTCTTC. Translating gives CASATGTGSYNEQFF.

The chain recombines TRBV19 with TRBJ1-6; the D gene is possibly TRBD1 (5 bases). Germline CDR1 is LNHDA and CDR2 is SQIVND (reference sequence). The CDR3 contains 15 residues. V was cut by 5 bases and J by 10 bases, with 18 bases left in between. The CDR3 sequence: CASSPGGGRQSPLHF. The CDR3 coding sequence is TGTGCCAGTAGTCCGGGGGGTGGTCGGCAATCACCCCTCCACTTT.

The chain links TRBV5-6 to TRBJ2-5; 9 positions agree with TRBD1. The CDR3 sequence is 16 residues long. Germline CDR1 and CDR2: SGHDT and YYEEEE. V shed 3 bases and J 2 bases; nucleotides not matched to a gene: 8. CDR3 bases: TGTGCCAGCAGCTCGGTGTCCGGGACAGGGCAAGAGACCCAGTACTTC. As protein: CASSSVSGTGQETQYF.

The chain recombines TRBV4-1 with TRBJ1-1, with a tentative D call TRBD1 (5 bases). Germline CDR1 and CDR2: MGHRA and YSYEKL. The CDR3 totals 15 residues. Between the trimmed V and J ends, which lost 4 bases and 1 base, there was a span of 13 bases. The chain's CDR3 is CASSLARGSNTEAFF. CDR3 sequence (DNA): TGCGCCAGCAGCCTCGCACGGGGGTCGAACACTGAAGCTTTCTTT.

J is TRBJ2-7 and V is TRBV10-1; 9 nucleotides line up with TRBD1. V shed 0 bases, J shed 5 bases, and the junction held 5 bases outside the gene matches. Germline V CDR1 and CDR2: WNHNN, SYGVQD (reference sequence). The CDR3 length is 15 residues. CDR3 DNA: TGCGCCAGCAGTGAGTCGGGGACAGGGATCCACGAGCAGTACTTC. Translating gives CASSESGTGIHEQYF.

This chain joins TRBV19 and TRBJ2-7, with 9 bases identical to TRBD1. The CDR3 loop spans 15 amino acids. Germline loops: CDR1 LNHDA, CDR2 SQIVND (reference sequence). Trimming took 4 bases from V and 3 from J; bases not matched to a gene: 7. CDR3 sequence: CASSRFGDRDYEQYF. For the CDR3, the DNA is TGTGCCAGTAGTAGGTTCGGGGACAGGGACTACGAGCAGTACTTC. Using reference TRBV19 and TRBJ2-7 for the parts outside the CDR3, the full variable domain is DGGITQSPKYLFRKEGQNVTLSCEQNLNHDAMYWYRQDPGQGLRLIYYSQIVNDFQKGDIAEGYSVSREKKESFPLTVTSAQKNPTAFYLCASSRFGDRDYEQYFGPGTRLTVT.

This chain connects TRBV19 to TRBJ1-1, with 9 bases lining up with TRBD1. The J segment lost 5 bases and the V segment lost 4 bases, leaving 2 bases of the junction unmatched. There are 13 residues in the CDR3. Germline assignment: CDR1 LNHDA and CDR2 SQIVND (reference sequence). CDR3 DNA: TGTGCCAGTAGTAGGACAGGGGTTACTGAAGCTTTCTTT. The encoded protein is CASSRTGVTEAFF. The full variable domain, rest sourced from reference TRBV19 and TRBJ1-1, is DGGITQSPKYLFRKEGQNVTLSCEQNLNHDAMYWYRQDPGQGLRLIYYSQIVNDFQKGDIAEGYSVSREKKESFPLTVTSAQKNPTAFYLCASSRTGVTEAFFGQGTRLTVV.

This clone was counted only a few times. The CDR3 sequence: CSRQKGNTIYF. The CDR3 DNA sequence: TGCAGCCGACAGAAAGGAAACACCATATATTTT. J is TRBJ1-3 and V is TRBV20-1, with D possibly TRBD1 on 5 matching bases. Germline CDR1 DFQATT, CDR2 SNEGSKA (reference sequence). The CDR3 runs to 11 residues.

The CDR3 loop reads CASSYSYGRGYGYTF. In DNA form, the CDR3 reads TGTGCCAGCAGTTACAGCTACGGGAGAGGGTATGGCTACACCTTC. The chain employs TRBV6-5 and TRBJ1-2; D is uncertain. CDR3 length: 15 residues. V gave up 2 bases and J gave up 5 bases, with 15 bases separating them. In germline, CDR1 is MNHEY, CDR2 SVGAGI.

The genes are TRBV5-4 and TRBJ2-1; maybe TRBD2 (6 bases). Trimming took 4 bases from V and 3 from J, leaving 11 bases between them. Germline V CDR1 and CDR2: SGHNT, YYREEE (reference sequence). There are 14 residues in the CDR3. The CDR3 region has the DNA TGTGCCAGCAGCCCCGGGGGAGTCTACAATGAGCAGTTCTTC. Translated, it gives CASSPGGVYNEQFF.

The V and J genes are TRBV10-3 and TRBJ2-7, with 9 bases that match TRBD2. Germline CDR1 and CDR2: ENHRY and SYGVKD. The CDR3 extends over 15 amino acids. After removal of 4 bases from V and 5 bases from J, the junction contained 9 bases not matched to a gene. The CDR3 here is CAISGGLATQHEQYF. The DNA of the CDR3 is TGTGCCATCAGTGGGGGACTAGCCACCCAACACGAGCAGTACTTC.

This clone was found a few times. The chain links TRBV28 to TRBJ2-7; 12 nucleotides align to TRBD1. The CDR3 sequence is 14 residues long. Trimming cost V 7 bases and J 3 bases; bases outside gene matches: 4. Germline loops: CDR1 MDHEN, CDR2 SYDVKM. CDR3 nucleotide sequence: TGTGCCAGCATAGGGACAGGGGGCATCTACGAGCAGTACTTC. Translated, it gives CASIGTGGIYEQYF.

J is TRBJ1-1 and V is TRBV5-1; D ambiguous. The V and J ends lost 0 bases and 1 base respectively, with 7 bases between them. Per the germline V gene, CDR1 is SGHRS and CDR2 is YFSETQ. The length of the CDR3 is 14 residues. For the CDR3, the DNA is TGCGCCAGCAGCTTGGGGTTCGGGAACACTGAAGCTTTCTTT. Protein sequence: CASSLGFGNTEAFF.

CDR3 sequence: CASSSILQGFETGNEQFF. The CDR3 nucleotides read TGTGCCAGCAGTTCAATTCTACAGGGTTTCGAAACAGGCAATGAGCAGTTCTTC. The rearrangement links TRBV11-2 to TRBJ2-1; D possibly corresponds to TRBD1 (6 bases). Trimming left V 6 bases short and J 6 bases short, with 27 bases between. CDR3 length: 18 residues. Germline-derived CDR1 and CDR2 are SGHAT and FQNNGV. Combining the CDR3 with reference TRBV11-2 and TRBJ2-1 gives the whole variable domain EAGVAQSPRYKIIEKRQSVAFWCNPISGHATLYWYQQILGQGPKLLIQFQNNGVVDDSQLPKDRFSAERLKGVDSTLKIQPAKLEDSAVYLCASSSILQGFETGNEQFFGPGTRLTVL.

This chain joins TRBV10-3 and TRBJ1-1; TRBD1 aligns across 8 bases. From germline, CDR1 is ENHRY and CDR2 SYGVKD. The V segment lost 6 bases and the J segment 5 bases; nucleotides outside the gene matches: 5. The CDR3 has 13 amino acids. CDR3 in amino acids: CAIRDRVGTEAFF. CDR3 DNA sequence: TGTGCCATCAGGGACAGGGTGGGAACTGAAGCTTTCTTT.

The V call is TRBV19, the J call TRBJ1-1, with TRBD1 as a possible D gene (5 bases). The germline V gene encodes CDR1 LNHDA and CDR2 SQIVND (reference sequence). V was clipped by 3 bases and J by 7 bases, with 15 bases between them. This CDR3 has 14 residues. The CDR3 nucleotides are TGTGCCAGTAGTATTAATTGGGGCGGAAATGAAGCTTTCTTT. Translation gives CASSINWGGNEAFF.

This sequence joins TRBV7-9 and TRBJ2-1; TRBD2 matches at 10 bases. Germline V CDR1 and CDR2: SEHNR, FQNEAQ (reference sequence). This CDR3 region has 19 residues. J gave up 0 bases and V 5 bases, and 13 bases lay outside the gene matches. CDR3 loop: CASSPRTSGPRSSYNEQFF. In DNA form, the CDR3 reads TGTGCCAGCAGCCCAAGGACTAGCGGACCTCGAAGCTCCTACAATGAGCAGTTCTTC.